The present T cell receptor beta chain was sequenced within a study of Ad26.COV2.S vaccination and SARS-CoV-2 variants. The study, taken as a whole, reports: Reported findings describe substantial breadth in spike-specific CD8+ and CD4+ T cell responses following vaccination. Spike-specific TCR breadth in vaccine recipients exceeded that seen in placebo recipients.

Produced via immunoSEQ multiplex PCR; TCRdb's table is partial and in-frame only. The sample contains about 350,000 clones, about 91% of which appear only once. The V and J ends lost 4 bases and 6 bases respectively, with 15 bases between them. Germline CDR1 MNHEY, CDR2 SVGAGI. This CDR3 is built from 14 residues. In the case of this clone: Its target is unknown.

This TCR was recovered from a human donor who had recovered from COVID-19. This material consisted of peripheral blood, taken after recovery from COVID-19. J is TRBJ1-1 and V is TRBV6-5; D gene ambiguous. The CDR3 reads CASSSRESPPEAFF. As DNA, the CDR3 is TGTGCCAGCAGTTCCCGGGAGAGTCCTCCTGAAGCTTTCTTT.